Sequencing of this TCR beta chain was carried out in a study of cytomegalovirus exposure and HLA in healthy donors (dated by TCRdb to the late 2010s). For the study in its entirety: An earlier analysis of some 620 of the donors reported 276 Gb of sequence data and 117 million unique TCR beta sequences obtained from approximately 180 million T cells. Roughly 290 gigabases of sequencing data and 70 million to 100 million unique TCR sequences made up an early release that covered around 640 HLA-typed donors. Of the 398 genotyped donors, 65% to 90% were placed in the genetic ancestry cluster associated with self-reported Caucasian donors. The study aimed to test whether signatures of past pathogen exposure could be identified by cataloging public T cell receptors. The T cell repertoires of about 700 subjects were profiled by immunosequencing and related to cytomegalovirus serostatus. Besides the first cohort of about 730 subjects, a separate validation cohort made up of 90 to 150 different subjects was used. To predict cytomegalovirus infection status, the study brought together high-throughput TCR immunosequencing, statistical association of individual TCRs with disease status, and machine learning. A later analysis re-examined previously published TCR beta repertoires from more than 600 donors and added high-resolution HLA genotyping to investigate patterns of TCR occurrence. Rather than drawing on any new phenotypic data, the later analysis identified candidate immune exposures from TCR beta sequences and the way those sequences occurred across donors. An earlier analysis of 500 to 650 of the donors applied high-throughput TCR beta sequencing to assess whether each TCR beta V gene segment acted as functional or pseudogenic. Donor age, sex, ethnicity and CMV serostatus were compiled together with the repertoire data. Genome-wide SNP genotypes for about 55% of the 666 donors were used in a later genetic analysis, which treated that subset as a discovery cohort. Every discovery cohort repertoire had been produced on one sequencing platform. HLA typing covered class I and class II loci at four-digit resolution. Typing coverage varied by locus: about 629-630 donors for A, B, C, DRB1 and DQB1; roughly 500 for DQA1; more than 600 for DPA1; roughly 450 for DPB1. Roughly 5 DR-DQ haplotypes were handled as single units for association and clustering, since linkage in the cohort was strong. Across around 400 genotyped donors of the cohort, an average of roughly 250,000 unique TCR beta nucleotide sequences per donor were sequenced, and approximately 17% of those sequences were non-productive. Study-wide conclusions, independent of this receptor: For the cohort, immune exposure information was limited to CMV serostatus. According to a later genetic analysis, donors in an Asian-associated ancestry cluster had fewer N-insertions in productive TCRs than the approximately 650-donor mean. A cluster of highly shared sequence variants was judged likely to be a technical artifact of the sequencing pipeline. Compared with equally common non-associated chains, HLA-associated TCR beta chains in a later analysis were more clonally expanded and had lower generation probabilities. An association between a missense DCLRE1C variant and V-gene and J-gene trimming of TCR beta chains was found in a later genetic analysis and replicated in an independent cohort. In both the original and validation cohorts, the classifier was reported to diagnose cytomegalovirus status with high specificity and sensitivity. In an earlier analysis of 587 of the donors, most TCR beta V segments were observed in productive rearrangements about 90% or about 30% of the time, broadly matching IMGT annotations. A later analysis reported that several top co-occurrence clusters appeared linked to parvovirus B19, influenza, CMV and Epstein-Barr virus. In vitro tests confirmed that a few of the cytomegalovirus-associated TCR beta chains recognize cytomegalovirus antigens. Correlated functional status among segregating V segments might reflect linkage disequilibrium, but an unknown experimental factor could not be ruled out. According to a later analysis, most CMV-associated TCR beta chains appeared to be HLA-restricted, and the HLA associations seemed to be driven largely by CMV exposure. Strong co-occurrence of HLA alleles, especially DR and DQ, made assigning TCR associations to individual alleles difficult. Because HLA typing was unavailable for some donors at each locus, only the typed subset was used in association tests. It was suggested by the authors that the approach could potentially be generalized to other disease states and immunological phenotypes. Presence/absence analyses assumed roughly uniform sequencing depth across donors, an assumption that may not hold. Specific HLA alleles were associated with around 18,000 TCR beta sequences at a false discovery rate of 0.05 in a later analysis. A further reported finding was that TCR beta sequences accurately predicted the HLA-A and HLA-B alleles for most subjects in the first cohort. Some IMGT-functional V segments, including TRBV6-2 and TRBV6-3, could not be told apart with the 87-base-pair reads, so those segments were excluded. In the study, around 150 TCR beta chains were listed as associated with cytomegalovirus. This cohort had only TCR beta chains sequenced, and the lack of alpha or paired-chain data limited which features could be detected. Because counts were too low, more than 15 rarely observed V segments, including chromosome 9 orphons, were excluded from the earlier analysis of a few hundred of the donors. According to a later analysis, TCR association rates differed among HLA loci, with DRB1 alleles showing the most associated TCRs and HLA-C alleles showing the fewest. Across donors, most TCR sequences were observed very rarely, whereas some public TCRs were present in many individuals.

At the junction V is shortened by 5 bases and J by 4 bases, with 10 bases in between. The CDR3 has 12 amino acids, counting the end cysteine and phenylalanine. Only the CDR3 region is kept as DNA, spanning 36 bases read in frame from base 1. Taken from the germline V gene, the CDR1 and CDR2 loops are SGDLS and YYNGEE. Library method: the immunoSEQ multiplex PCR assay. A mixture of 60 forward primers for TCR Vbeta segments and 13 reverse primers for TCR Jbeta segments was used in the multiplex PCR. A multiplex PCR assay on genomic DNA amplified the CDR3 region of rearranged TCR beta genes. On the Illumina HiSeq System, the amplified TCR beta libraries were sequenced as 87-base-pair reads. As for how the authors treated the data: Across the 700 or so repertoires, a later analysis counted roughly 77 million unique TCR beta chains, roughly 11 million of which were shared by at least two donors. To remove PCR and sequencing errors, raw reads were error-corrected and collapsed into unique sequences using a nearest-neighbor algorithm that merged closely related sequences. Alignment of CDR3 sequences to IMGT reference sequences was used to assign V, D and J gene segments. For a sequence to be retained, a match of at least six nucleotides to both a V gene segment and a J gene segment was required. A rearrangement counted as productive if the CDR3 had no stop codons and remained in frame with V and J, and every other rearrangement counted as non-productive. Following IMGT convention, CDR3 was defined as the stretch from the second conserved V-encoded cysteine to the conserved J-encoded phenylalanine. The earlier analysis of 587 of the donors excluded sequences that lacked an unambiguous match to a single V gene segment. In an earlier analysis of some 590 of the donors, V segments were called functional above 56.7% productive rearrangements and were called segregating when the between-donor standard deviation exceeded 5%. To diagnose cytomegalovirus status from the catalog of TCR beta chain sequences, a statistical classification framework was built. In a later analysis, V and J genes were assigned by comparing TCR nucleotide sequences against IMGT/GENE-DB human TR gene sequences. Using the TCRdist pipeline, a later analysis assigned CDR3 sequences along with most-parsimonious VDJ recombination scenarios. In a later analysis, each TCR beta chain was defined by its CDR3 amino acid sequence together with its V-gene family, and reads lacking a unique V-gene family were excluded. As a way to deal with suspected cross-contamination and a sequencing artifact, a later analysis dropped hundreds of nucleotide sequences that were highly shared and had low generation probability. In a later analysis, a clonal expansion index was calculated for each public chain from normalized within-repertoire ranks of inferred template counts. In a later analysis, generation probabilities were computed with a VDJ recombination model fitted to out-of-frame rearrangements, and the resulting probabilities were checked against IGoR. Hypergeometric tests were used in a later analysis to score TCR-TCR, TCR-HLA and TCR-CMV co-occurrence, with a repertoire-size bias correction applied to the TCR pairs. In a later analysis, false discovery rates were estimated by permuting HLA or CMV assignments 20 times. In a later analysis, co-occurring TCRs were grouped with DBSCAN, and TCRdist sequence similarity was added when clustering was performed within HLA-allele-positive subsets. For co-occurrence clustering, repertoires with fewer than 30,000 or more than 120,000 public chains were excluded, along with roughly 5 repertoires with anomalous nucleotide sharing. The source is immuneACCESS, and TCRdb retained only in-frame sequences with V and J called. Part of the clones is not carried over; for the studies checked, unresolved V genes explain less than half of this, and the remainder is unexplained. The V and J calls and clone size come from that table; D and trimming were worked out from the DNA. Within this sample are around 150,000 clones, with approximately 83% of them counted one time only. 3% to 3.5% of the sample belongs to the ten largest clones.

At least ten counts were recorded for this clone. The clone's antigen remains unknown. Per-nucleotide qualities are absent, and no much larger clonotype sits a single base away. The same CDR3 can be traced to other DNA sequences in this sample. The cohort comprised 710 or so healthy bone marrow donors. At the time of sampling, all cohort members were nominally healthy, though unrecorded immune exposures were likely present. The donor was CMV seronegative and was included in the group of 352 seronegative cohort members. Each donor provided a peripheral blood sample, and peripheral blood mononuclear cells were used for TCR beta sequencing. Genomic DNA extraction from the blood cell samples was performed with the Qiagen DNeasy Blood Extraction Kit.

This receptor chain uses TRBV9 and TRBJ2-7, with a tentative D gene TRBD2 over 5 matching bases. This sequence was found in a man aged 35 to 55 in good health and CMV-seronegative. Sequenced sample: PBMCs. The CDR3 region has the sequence CASSAGEYEQYF. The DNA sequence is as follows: TGTGCCAGCAGTGCCGGGGAGTACGAGCAGTACTTC.